The T cell receptor beta chain described here comes from a study of T cell responses to AZD1222 COVID-19 vaccine. Germline loops: CDR1 SGHDT, CDR2 YYEEEE. V was clipped by 0 bases and J by 5 bases, with 20 bases between them. This CDR3 is 17 amino acids long. TCRdb's copy holds only in-frame clones and misses some; the assay was immunoSEQ multiplex PCR. Among 100,000 to 150,000 clones listed, 92% were seen once. The chain joins TRBV5-6 to TRBJ1-1; D might be TRBD1 (5 bases). This TCR derives from an adult in good health. The sample consisted of peripheral blood, taken on day 0 of AZD1222 vaccination. CDR3: CASSLAGSSGGQTEAFF. The CDR3 DNA follows: TGTGCCAGCAGCTTGGCCGGATCTTCCGGGGGTCAAACTGAAGCTTTCTTT. The full variable domain, completed using reference TRBV5-6 and TRBJ1-1, is DAGVTQSPTHLIKTRGQQVTLRCSPKSGHDTVSWYQQALGQGPQFIFQYYEEEERQRGNFPDRFSGHQFPNYSSELNVNALLLGDSALYLCASSLAGSSGGQTEAFFGQGTRLTVV.